Following are 6 T cell receptor beta chains from one sample sequenced in a study of identical twins. TCRdb re-analysed the 5' RACE reads in MiXCR, keeping a single row per CDR3 protein. Here the sample spans some 1,600,000 distinct CDR3 sequences, around a third being singletons. Source material: cord blood. The receptors derive from a newborn girl in good health.

This clonotype was seen only a few times. The rearrangement links TRBV7-9 to TRBJ2-7, with 7 bases that match TRBD1. The V and J ends lost 2 bases and 2 bases, in that order; junction bases with no gene match: 9. This CDR3 is built from 16 residues. Germline loops: CDR1 SEHNR, CDR2 FQNEAQ (reference sequence). The CDR3 loop reads CASSLLMGQTTYEQYF. The CDR3 DNA sequence: TGTGCCAGCAGCTTATTGATGGGACAGACTACCTACGAGCAGTACTTC.

In this sample, this clonotype turned up a few times. V usage is TRBV6-1 and J usage is TRBJ1-6; no clear D gene. This CDR3 contains 16 residues. Germline V gene lookup returns CDR1 MNHNS and CDR2 SASEGT. Trimming cost V 1 base and J 0 bases, with 7 bases left between them. The CDR3 loop reads CASSEDSSSYNSPLHF. DNA for the CDR3: TGTGCCAGCAGTGAAGACAGCAGCTCCTATAATTCACCCCTCCACTTT.

As concerns this clonotype: A much larger clone sits a single nucleotide away, making a read error possible. The gene calls are TRBV12-3 or TRBV12-4 and TRBJ1-4; D may be TRBD1 (6 bases). The CDR3 has 12 residues. CDR3 DNA sequence: TGTGCCGGCAGTGAACAGGGCGAAAAACTGTTTTTT. It yields the protein CAGSEQGEKLFF.

The chain has TRBV7-6 and TRBJ2-3; a weak D match, TRBD2 (6 bases). V shed 7 bases and J shed 0 bases, with 17 bases lying between them. The germline V gene has CDR1 SGHVS and CDR2 FNYEAQ. This CDR3 comprises 16 residues. CDR3 protein: CASTPRLALSTDTQYF. The CDR3 nucleotides are TGTGCCAGCACACCCCGTCTAGCGCTTAGCACAGATACGCAGTATTTT. Filled out from reference TRBV7-6 and TRBJ2-3, the complete variable domain reads GAGVSQSPRYKVTKRGQDVALRCDPISGHVSLYWYRQALGQGPEFLTYFNYEAQQDKSGLPNDRFSAERPEGSISTLTIQRTEQRDSAMYRCASTPRLALSTDTQYFGPGTRLTVL.

This sequence joins TRBV30 and TRBJ1-2; D is perhaps TRBD1 (5 bases). This CDR3 has 15 amino acids. V was clipped by 0 bases and J by 4 bases, with 15 bases between them. Germline values: CDR1 GTSNPN, CDR2 SVGIG (reference sequence). This CDR3 is CAWSVPPGPFYGYTF. DNA of the CDR3: TGTGCCTGGAGTGTACCCCCAGGGCCTTTCTATGGCTACACCTTC.

This clonotype was seen a handful of times. This chain uses TRBV20-1 with TRBJ2-3; 11 nucleotides line up with TRBD2. CDR1 is DFQATT, CDR2 SNEGSKA, per germline (reference sequence). Unmatched junction bases numbered 8, after V lost 2 bases and J lost 10 bases. The CDR3 spans 14 residues. In DNA form, the CDR3 reads TGCAGTGCTAGAACACTAGCGGGGGAAGTCTCGCAGTATTTT. This gives the protein CSARTLAGEVSQYF.